Each of the 24 T cell receptor beta chains below was sequenced from the same sample in a study of T cells after yellow fever vaccination (dated by TCRdb to about 2019). Libraries were built with 5' RACE. TCRdb records Illumina NovaSeq 6000 as the sequencer. TCRdb trimmed public reads at Q25 via fastp, called clones via MiXCR and kept in-frame beta chains. Entries are consolidated by CDR3 protein sequence, retaining the most common genes and DNA. The sample table contains 150,000 to 200,000 distinct CDR3 sequences; only one count was recorded for approximately 10% of them. The ten largest make up around 34% of the sample. The sample's treatment or condition label is to be understood as: live attenuated yellow fever vaccine strain. Sample: CD8+ T cells sorted from PBMCs, taken 15 days after the yellow fever booster vaccination. Source of these receptors: a man younger than 30 who received the YFV17D yellow fever vaccine.

This clonotype has only a few counts. V usage is TRBV7-3 and J usage is TRBJ2-1, with 7 nucleotides matching TRBD2. The CDR3 spans 16 residues. J was trimmed by 0 bases and V by 5 bases; bases with no gene match: 7. Germline V lookup: CDR1 SGHTA, CDR2 FQGTGA. The CDR3 coding sequence is TGTGCCAGCAGCGAGGAAGGACTAGTCTCCTACAATGAGCAGTTCTTC. Translating it yields CASSEEGLVSYNEQFF.

V gene TRBV20-1 combines with J gene TRBJ2-7; TRBD1 might be the D (6 bases). The germline CDR1 and CDR2 sequences are DFQATT and SNEGSKA (reference sequence). The germline V and J ends were trimmed by 4 bases and 4 bases, with 11 bases remaining between them. This CDR3 spans 12 amino acids. CDR3 coding DNA: TGCAGTGCTATTTGGGGACATTACGAGCAGTACTTC. Its translation is CSAIWGHYEQYF.

This clonotype was detected only a few times. The V call is TRBV19, the J call TRBJ2-7; the match to TRBD2 covers 9 bases. Germline V gene sequence: CDR1 LNHDA, CDR2 SQIVND (reference sequence). V was clipped by 7 bases and J by 1 base; unmatched bases: 5. The CDR3 totals 14 residues. DNA for the CDR3: TGTGCCAGTAAAGCTAGCGGGGCTTCCTACGAGCAGTACGTC. Translating gives CASKASGASYEQYV.

This clonotype was seen a handful of times. The CDR3 protein is CSVAISYYGYTF. DNA of the CDR3: TGCAGCGTTGCTATAAGCTACTATGGCTACACCTTC. The rearrangement uses TRBV29-1 and TRBJ1-2, with no clear D. The CDR3 has 12 amino acids. V shed 4 bases and J shed 3 bases, with 9 bases lying between them. From germline, CDR1 is SQVTM and CDR2 ANQGSEA.

This clonotype was observed a few times. This sequence joins TRBV4-1 and TRBJ2-5, with D possibly TRBD1 on 6 matching bases. Germline lookup yields CDR1 MGHRA and CDR2 YSYEKL. Trimming removed 2 bases at V and 5 bases at J, with 9 bases between. There are 13 residues in the CDR3. The CDR3 loop reads CASSQRRGETQYF. For the CDR3, the DNA is TGCGCCAGCAGCCAAAGAAGGGGGGAGACCCAGTACTTC.

This clonotype was counted ten times or more. The chain uses TRBV7-6 and TRBJ2-7, with a possible D match to TRBD2 (6 bases). This CDR3 is 13 amino acids long. Germline loops: CDR1 SGHVS, CDR2 FNYEAQ. With 0 bases removed from V and 4 bases from J, the gap between germline ends came to 7 bases. The CDR3 sequence is CASSLAGGYEQYF. CDR3 coding DNA: TGTGCCAGCAGCTTAGCTGGGGGGTACGAGCAGTACTTC.

In its sample, this clonotype was seen many times. The chain carries TRBV20-1 and TRBJ2-5; TRBD2 is a possible D gene (6 bases). Germline V gene sequence: CDR1 DFQATT, CDR2 SNEGSKA (reference sequence). The V and J ends lost 4 bases and 3 bases respectively, with 12 bases between them. The length of the CDR3 is 13 residues. For the CDR3, the DNA is TGCAGTGCTAAGACTAGTCCCGAAGAGACCCAGTACTTC. It is translated as CSAKTSPEETQYF.

The chain carries TRBV6-2 or TRBV6-3 and TRBJ2-5, with TRBD1 matching over 7 bases. The trim removed 7 bases at V and 10 bases at J, leaving 6 bases unmatched. The CDR3 runs 11 residues. CDR1 is MNHEY, CDR2 SVGEGT, per germline. The CDR3 is CASNTGEDQYF. The CDR3 DNA is TGTGCCAGCAACACAGGGGAAGACCAGTACTTC.

This clonotype appeared a few times. The J gene is TRBJ2-2, the V gene TRBV6-5, with 12 bases identical to TRBD1. Germline values: CDR1 MNHEY, CDR2 SVGAGI. The V segment lost 6 bases and the J segment 4 bases; nucleotides outside the gene matches: 6. This CDR3 comprises 16 residues. CDR3 residues: CASSTRDRGPTGELFF. CDR3 DNA: TGTGCCAGCAGCACTCGGGACAGGGGGCCCACCGGGGAGCTGTTTTTT.

This CDR3 is CASSPSKNTGELFF. The DNA of the CDR3 is TGCGCCAGCAGCCCTTCAAAGAACACCGGGGAGCTGTTTTTT. The chain links TRBV4-3 to TRBJ2-2; D not certain. V shed 4 bases and J shed 1 base, with 7 bases lying between them. The CDR3 consists of 14 residues. CDR1 LGHNA and CDR2 YSLEER come from the germline V gene.

This clonotype showed up just a few times. V gene TRBV6-2 or TRBV6-3 combines with J gene TRBJ2-7; D is unclear. The length of the CDR3 is 11 residues. V was clipped by 2 bases and J by 6 bases, with 5 bases between them. The germline V gene encodes CDR1 MNHEY and CDR2 SVGEGT. CDR3 sequence (DNA): TGTGCCAGCAGTTACCCCAGCGAGCAGTACTTC. Its protein product is CASSYPSEQYF.

At least ten counts were recorded for this clonotype. The chain combines TRBV5-1 with TRBJ1-1; TRBD1 aligns across 7 bases. V was clipped by 4 bases and J by 1 base; unmatched bases: 4. Germline-derived CDR1 and CDR2 are SGHRS and YFSETQ. This CDR3 contains 14 residues. The CDR3 region is CASSPDRRNTEAFF. DNA for the CDR3: TGCGCCAGCAGCCCGGACAGGCGGAACACTGAAGCTTTCTTT.

This sequence joins TRBV28 and TRBJ2-1; 14 bases fit TRBD2. The length of the CDR3 is 16 residues. With V trimmed by 3 bases and J by 9 bases, 7 bases remained unmatched. Germline CDR1 is MDHEN and CDR2 is SYDVKM. CDR3 region: CASSFLGGLAGGEQFF. The CDR3 DNA is TGTGCCAGCAGTTTTCTGGGTGGACTAGCGGGGGGTGAGCAGTTCTTC. Full variable domain (outside the CDR3, taken from reference TRBV28 and TRBJ2-1): DVKVTQSSRYLVKRTGEKVFLECVQDMDHENMFWYRQDPGLGLRLIYFSYDVKMKEKGDIPEGYSVSREKKERFSLILESASTNQTSMYLCASSFLGGLAGGEQFFGPGTRLTVL.

This clonotype came up a few times. CDR3 residues: CASSYSITGAYGYTF. The CDR3 coding sequence is TGTGCCAGCAGTTACTCGATAACAGGGGCCTATGGCTACACCTTC. The chain uses TRBV6-5 and TRBJ1-2, with 7 nucleotides matching TRBD1. Trimming cost V 0 bases and J 4 bases; bases outside gene matches: 5. Germline lookup yields CDR1 MNHEY and CDR2 SVGAGI. The CDR3 consists of 15 residues.

This clonotype was detected only a few times. V and J are TRBV12-3 or TRBV12-4 and TRBJ2-2; D might be TRBD1 or TRBD2, each matching 5 bases. The CDR3 has 13 residues. V lost 6 bases, J lost 6 bases, and 11 bases lay in between. In DNA, the CDR3 is TGTGCCAGCAGGGGGCCAGCGGCCGGGGAGCTGTTTTTT. It yields the protein CASRGPAAGELFF.

This clonotype has more than one count but fewer than ten. The chain couples TRBV4-1 to TRBJ1-2, with 8 bases identical to TRBD1. This CDR3 is 14 amino acids long. Losses at the gene ends were 0 bases for V and 8 bases for J; bases not matched to a gene: 5. The V gene's germline CDR1 is MGHRA and CDR2 YSYEKL. The CDR3 DNA reads as TGCGCCAGCAGCCAAGATCAGGGGGCGCAAGGCTACACCTTC. It encodes CASSQDQGAQGYTF.

There are many counts of this clonotype. This chain links TRBV5-1 with TRBJ2-3, with TRBD1 identical over 7 bases. Trimming removed 4 bases from V and 4 bases from J; junction bases left unmatched: 9. CDR1 SGHRS and CDR2 YFSETQ come from the germline V gene. The CDR3 consists of 15 residues. CDR3 protein: CASSLLTGSPDTQYF. Written as DNA, the CDR3 is TGCGCCAGCAGCCTATTGACAGGGTCCCCAGATACGCAGTATTTT.

This clonotype has just a few counts. The V call is TRBV6-6, the J call TRBJ1-5, with 8 bases matching TRBD1. CDR1 is MNHNY and CDR2 is SVGAGI in the germline V gene (reference sequence). The CDR3 runs 13 residues. Losses at the gene ends were 8 bases for V and 3 bases for J; bases not matched to a gene: 3. The CDR3 DNA reads TGTGCCAGCGGACAGGGCCTCAATCAGCCCCAGCATTTT. Amino acids: CASGQGLNQPQHF.

This chain connects TRBV7-9 to TRBJ1-6; 11 bases line up with TRBD1. CDR1 and CDR2 from the germline V gene are SEHNR and FQNEAQ (reference sequence). CDR3 length equals 14 residues. Germline trimming cut 3 bases from V and 9 bases from J; bases unmatched to any gene: 1. CDR3 nucleotides: TGTGCCAGCAGCTTGGGACAGGGGGGTTCACCCCTCCACTTT. Amino acid sequence: CASSLGQGGSPLHF.

Regarding this clonotype: The junction does not match germline at one end; this may be a read error. The chain recombines TRBV7-7 with TRBJ1-1; perhaps TRBD1 as D (5 bases). The CDR3 covers 14 residues. Germline CDR1 SSHAT, CDR2 FNYEAQ (reference sequence). Written as DNA, the CDR3 is TGTGCTAGCACCATTCCAGGGATAATAACTGAAGCTTTCTTT. Translated: CASTIPGIITEAFF. Using reference TRBV7-7 and TRBJ1-1 for the parts outside the CDR3, the full variable domain is GAGVSQSPRYKVTKRGQDVTLRCDPISSHATLYWYQQALGQGPEFLTYFNYEAQPDKSGLPSDRFSAERPEGSISTLTIQRTEQRDSAMYRCASTIPGIITEAFFGQGTRLTVV.

This clonotype was detected only a few times. The V call is TRBV12-3 or TRBV12-4, the J call TRBJ1-5, with D perhaps matching TRBD1 (5 bases). V was pared by 7 bases and J by 5 bases, with 12 bases between. The CDR3 is made up of 13 amino acids. The chain's CDR3 is CASKSQGYQPQHF. Written as DNA, the CDR3 is TGTGCCAGCAAGAGTCAGGGCTATCAGCCCCAGCATTTT.

This clonotype came up a few times. V usage is TRBV19 and J usage is TRBJ2-1, with D unclear. The germline V gene encodes CDR1 LNHDA and CDR2 SQIVND (reference sequence). This CDR3 is built from 13 residues. V was clipped by 7 bases and J by 3 bases, with 10 bases between them. The CDR3 DNA follows: TGTGCCAGTATCTTATCTATCTACAATGAGCAGTTCTTC. Encoded protein: CASILSIYNEQFF. The full variable domain, completed using reference TRBV19 and TRBJ2-1, is DGGITQSPKYLFRKEGQNVTLSCEQNLNHDAMYWYRQDPGQGLRLIYYSQIVNDFQKGDIAEGYSVSREKKESFPLTVTSAQKNPTAFYLCASILSIYNEQFFGPGTRLTVL.

The genes are TRBV5-1 and TRBJ1-2, with D perhaps matching TRBD1 (5 bases). Germline V CDR1 and CDR2: SGHRS, YFSETQ. Trimming pared 4 bases from V and 3 bases from J, leaving 16 bases between. The CDR3 covers 15 residues. CDR3 nucleotide sequence: TGCGCCAGCAGCCTGGGTCGGGGGATCTACTATGGCTACACCTTC. It yields the protein CASSLGRGIYYGYTF. Filled out from reference TRBV5-1 and TRBJ1-2, the complete variable domain reads KAGVTQTPRYLIKTRGQQVTLSCSPISGHRSVSWYQQTPGQGLQFLFEYFSETQRNKGNFPGRFSGRQFSNSRSEMNVSTLELGDSALYLCASSLGRGIYYGYTFGSGTRLTVV.

This clonotype has ten or more counts. V usage is TRBV5-1 and J usage is TRBJ2-1; no definite D call. Germline V gene sequence: CDR1 SGHRS, CDR2 YFSETQ. CDR3 length: 14 amino acids. V lost 1 base, J lost 3 bases, and 8 bases lay in between. This CDR3 is CASSLHGNYNEQFF. The CDR3 nucleotides read TGCGCCAGCAGCTTGCATGGGAACTACAATGAGCAGTTCTTC.